The entry below describes one T cell receptor (beta chain). Data came from immunoSEQ multiplex PCR; TCRdb stores just in-frame clones and leaves some out. The sample records about 72,000 clones, around 85% being singletons. V was shortened by 3 bases and J by 3 bases, with 11 bases between the two germline ends. This CDR3 region has 14 residues. The V gene's germline CDR1 is LNHDA and CDR2 SQIVND (reference sequence). This sample stems from a study of early stage breast cancer tumors. The specimen sequenced was blood. The clonotype originates from a person between 55 and 70 years old with breast cancer. The chain employs TRBV19 and TRBJ1-1; D is possibly TRBD1 (6 bases). This CDR3 is CASSIPGADTEAFF. The CDR3 DNA reads TGTGCCAGTAGTATCCCAGGGGCTGACACTGAAGCTTTCTTT.